This T cell receptor beta chain derives from a study of molecular identifiers for immune sequencing clone quantification. Overall study findings and caveats: Clones of above 20 RNA copies carried over 97% of effector molecules; in naive cells they carried under 1%. Barcodes shared by identical TCR molecules could lead to underestimated sizes of highly expanded clones.

In regard to this clonotype: What it binds is unknown. This may come from a read error, since a much larger clone is one base off.

Per germline, CDR1 SEHNR and CDR2 FQNEAQ (reference sequence). The CDR3 consists of 11 residues. The sorting of naive CD8 T cells used the CD8+CD4-CCR7+CD45RA+ phenotype. As previously described, bulk TCR libraries were made using listed TCR primers. MiXCR was run by TCRdb on the PCR reads, yielding one entry per CDR3 protein. There are roughly 300,000 distinct CDR3 sequences in the sample; roughly a quarter occur only once, and 0.65% to 0.95% lies in the top ten. The sequence came from a human donor in good health. Some libraries in this study had Jurkat cell RNA spiked in. The J gene is TRBJ2-7, the V gene TRBV7-9, with unresolved D. Sequenced sample: naive CD8+ T cells from blood, with Jurkat cell RNA spiked in. Subset indicated: FACS-sorted CD8+CD4-CCR7+CD45RA+ naive T cells. This CDR3 reads CVSSRLGEQYF. In DNA form, the CDR3 reads TGTGTCAGCAGCCGCCTGGGTGAGCAGTACTTC. Looking up the rest from reference TRBV7-9 and TRBJ2-7 gives the full variable domain: DTGVSQNPRHKITKRGQNVTFRCDPISEHNRLYWYRQTLGQGPEFLTYFQNEAQLEKSRLLSDRFSAERPKGSFSTLEIQRTEQGDSAMYLCVSSRLGEQYFGPGTRLTVT.